This TCR beta chain was observed in a study of blood T cell repertoires in COVID-19. Across the study: Acute and convalescent COVID-19 specimens originated in the United States, Italy and Spain. T cells, B-cell-depleted T cells, or PBMCs provided the cDNA or gDNA that served as material.

Authors' processing steps: Nucleated cell counts were estimated from reference gene primer amplification. Generated by immunoSEQ multiplex PCR, the TCRdb table keeps only in-frame clones and is missing some. V and J calls and clone size come straight from that table; D and trimming were deduced from the DNA. Here the sample spans fewer than 85,000 clones, roughly 80% being singletons. CDR3 length equals 12 residues. Germline V gene data show CDR1 as SGDLS and CDR2 as YYNGEE. The ends were cut back, 0 bases at V and 13 bases at J, with 8 bases in the middle. Sequenced sample: peripheral blood. This clonotype originated in a man aged 25-45 years with COVID-19, enrolled during active disease. This chain connects TRBV9 to TRBJ1-6; no clear D. The CDR3 sequence: CASSVEGAPLHF. DNA of the CDR3: TGTGCCAGCAGCGTAGAAGGAGCCCCCCTCCACTTT.